This record covers a single T cell receptor (beta chain). This specimen belongs to a study of regulatory T cells in long-lasting Graves disease. This CDR3 spans 18 amino acids. Germline V gene data show CDR1 as MDHEN and CDR2 as SYDVKM. V was clipped by 3 bases and J by 4 bases, with 19 bases between them. Time point meaning: newly diagnosed GD, antithyroid drugs for less than 3 months. RNA from PBMCs was the source of the TCR library. Diagnoses of Graves' disease were made by American Thyroid Association guidelines. Construction of the TCR beta libraries employed iRepertoire HTBI primers in conjunction with Arm-PCR of CDR3 regions. A single record per CDR3 protein comes from TCRdb applying MiXCR to the multiplex PCR reads. The repertoire has 300,000 to 400,000 distinct CDR3 sequences, around 15% of them found once; the top ten carry about 32%. In addition, the sample was reused for a study of T cells in Graves' hyperthyroidism and ophthalmopathy. That paper states: Ophthalmopathy cases were set apart from stable hyperthyroidism by a 13 V-J model.

The TCR was taken from a man aged 40-49 years with Graves disease. The sample here was peripheral blood mononuclear cells (PBMCs), taken at new diagnosis, from a patient treated with antithyroid drugs. This rearrangement joins TRBV28 to TRBJ1-6, with a tentative D call TRBD1 (6 bases). The CDR3 here is CASSLRVGGPKYNSPLHF. The CDR3 nucleotides are TGTGCCAGCAGTTTGCGGGTTGGGGGCCCCAAGTATAATTCACCCCTCCACTTT.